This T cell receptor (beta chain) derives from a study of blood T cells in healthy people across ages. A J-beta primer mix and a sample-barcoded 5' primer were used in a second PCR of about 7 to 12 cycles. MiXCR was run by TCRdb on the 5' RACE reads, yielding one entry per CDR3 protein. The data show about 400,000 distinct CDR3 sequences, with about 55% seen just once and under 65% held by the top ten. The germline gives CDR1 MNHEY, CDR2 SVGAGI. The CDR3 contains 13 residues. Trimming removed 7 bases at V and 9 bases at J, with 16 bases between. The gene calls are TRBV6-5 and TRBJ2-1; possible D gene TRBD2, 6 bases. Sequencing used blood. The sequence was obtained from a man between 60 and 75 years old in good health. For the CDR3, the DNA is TGTGCCAGCAAAGTTCGGGACTCTGGTGAGCAGTTCTTC. Translation: CASKVRDSGEQFF.